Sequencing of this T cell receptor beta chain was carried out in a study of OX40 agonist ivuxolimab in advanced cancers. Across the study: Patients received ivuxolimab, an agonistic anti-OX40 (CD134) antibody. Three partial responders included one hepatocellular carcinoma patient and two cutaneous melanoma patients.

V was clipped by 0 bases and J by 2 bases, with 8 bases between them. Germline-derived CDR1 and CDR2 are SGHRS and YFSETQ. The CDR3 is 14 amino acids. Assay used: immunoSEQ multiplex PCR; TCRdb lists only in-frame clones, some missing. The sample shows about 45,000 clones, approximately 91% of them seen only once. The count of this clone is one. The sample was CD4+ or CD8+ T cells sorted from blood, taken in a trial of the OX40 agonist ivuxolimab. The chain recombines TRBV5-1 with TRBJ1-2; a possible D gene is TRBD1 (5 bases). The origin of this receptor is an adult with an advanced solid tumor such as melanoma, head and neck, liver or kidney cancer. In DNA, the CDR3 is TGCGCCAGCAGCTTGGGAGGGACGAACTATGGCTACACCTTC. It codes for CASSLGGTNYGYTF. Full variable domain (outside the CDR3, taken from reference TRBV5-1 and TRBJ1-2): KAGVTQTPRYLIKTRGQQVTLSCSPISGHRSVSWYQQTPGQGLQFLFEYFSETQRNKGNFPGRFSGRQFSNSRSEMNVSTLELGDSALYLCASSLGGTNYGYTFGSGTRLTVV.